This entry lists 13 T cell receptor beta chains sequenced from one sample in a study of early T cells in non-severe SARS-CoV-2 infection. TCRdb itself ran the 5' RACE reads through MiXCR, one entry per CDR3 protein. The sample consists of 42,000 or so distinct CDR3 sequences, more than 9% of them appearing once. The material sequenced was whole blood. These receptors came from an adult who was a healthcare worker with PCR-confirmed SARS-CoV-2 infection or an uninfected control (not recorded which).

The table lists this clonotype with many counts. The V and J genes are TRBV4-3 and TRBJ2-7; 10 positions match TRBD2. From germline, CDR1 is LGHNA and CDR2 YSLEER. The CDR3 consists of 17 residues. The V and J ends lost 3 bases and 2 bases, in that order; junction bases with no gene match: 10. The CDR3 region is CASSQQWTSGTTYEQYF. DNA of the CDR3: TGCGCCAGCAGCCAGCAGTGGACTAGCGGAACCACCTACGAGCAGTACTTC.

The rearrangement links TRBV28 to TRBJ1-1; D possibly corresponds to TRBD1 (5 bases). Trimming took off 6 bases at V and 7 bases at J, with 12 bases between the two ends. Per germline, CDR1 MDHEN and CDR2 SYDVKM. The CDR3 has 12 amino acids. The CDR3 DNA reads TGTGCCAGCAGCTCAGGGAGGATTGAAGCTTTCTTT. As protein: CASSSGRIEAFF.

There are a few counts of this clonotype. CDR3 nucleotide sequence: TGTGCCAGCATCCAAATCGGGACGGCGAACACCGGGGAGCTGTTTTTT. Translated: CASIQIGTANTGELFF. This chain links TRBV28 with TRBJ2-2; the D call may be TRBD1 or TRBD2 (5 bases each). There are 16 residues in the CDR3. V was trimmed by 7 bases and J by 0 bases, leaving 15 bases between them. Germline CDR1 MDHEN, CDR2 SYDVKM.

This clonotype showed up many times. The chain uses TRBV21-1 and TRBJ2-5; TRBD1, the table's D call, was not compared with the DNA. TRBV21-1 is assigned pseudogene status. This CDR3 has 16 amino acids. Here the CDR3 reads CASSNASGGKQETQYF. DNA for the CDR3: TGTGCCAGCAGCAACGCCTCCGGGGGAAAACAAGAGACCCAGTACTTC.

The V and J genes are TRBV7-9 and TRBJ2-5; no reliable D call. The CDR3 is made up of 12 amino acids. Trimming cost V 5 bases and J 4 bases, with 8 bases left between them. Germline V gene data show CDR1 as SEHNR and CDR2 as FQNEAQ (reference sequence). The CDR3, as DNA: TGTGCCAGCAGCCCCCCCCTAGAGACCCAGTACTTC. Translated: CASSPPLETQYF.

This clonotype was seen repeatedly, ten times or more. V gene TRBV5-6 combines with J gene TRBJ2-2; 12 nucleotides align to TRBD1. This CDR3 is 15 amino acids long. V lost 4 bases to trimming and J lost 7 bases; unmatched junction nucleotides: 5. Looked up from germline, CDR1 is SGHDT and CDR2 is YYEEEE. CDR3 in DNA: TGTGCCAGCAGCCTGGGACAGGGGGCCAACGGGGAGCTGTTTTTT. Protein product: CASSLGQGANGELFF.

This clonotype has a count of ten or more. The chain has TRBV24-1 and TRBJ2-5, with D uncertain. The CDR3 is made up of 15 amino acids. Trimming took 4 bases from V and 3 from J, leaving 14 bases between them. Germline V gene lookup returns CDR1 KGHDR and CDR2 SFDVKD. The CDR3 nucleotides are TGTGCCACCAGTGAACCACAAGGGAAGAAAGAGACCCAGTACTTC. Its translation is CATSEPQGKKETQYF.

This clonotype was counted at least ten times. The V and J genes are TRBV11-1 and TRBJ2-7; 7 positions agree with TRBD1. This CDR3 is built from 15 residues. V lost 5 bases, J lost 2 bases, and 9 bases stayed unmatched. Germline CDR1 and CDR2: SGHAT and FQDESV (reference sequence). CDR3 in DNA: TGTGCCAGCAGCCGATCTGGGACAGAAGCCTACGAGCAGTACTTC. This codes for CASSRSGTEAYEQYF.

This clonotype was detected many times. The V call is TRBV6-2 or TRBV6-3, the J call TRBJ2-6, with D unresolved. There are 17 residues in the CDR3. The V gene lost 3 bases and the J gene lost 2 bases, with 14 bases spanning the gap. CDR1 MNHEY and CDR2 SVGEGT come from the germline V gene. CDR3: CASSYLPQTPGANVLTF. The CDR3 DNA reads as TGTGCCAGCAGTTATTTGCCCCAAACCCCTGGGGCCAACGTCCTGACTTTC.

Comment on this clonotype: One base away lies a much larger clone, so this may be a sequencing read error. J is TRBJ1-4 and V is TRBV2, with D unresolved. Germline V gene lookup returns CDR1 SNHLY and CDR2 FYNNEI. The length of the CDR3 is 14 residues. The CDR3 is CASSTQPTNEKLYF. The CDR3 bases are TGTGCCAGCAGTACCCAGCCAACTAATGAAAAACTGTATTTT.

This clonotype was observed a handful of times. This sequence joins TRBV11-2 and TRBJ2-3; 9 bases agree with TRBD2. CDR1 is SGHAT and CDR2 is FQNNGV in the germline V gene. J was trimmed by 2 bases and V by 5 bases; bases with no gene match: 8. This CDR3 is built from 16 residues. The CDR3 region is CASSLAASGTTDTQYF. CDR3 DNA sequence: TGTGCCAGCAGCCTGGCGGCTAGCGGGACCACAGATACGCAGTATTTT.

In this sample, this clonotype turned up many times. The genes are TRBV6-5 and TRBJ1-6, with D possibly being TRBD1 (5 bases). This CDR3 contains 14 residues. Germline V CDR1 and CDR2: MNHEY, SVGAGI. V dropped 6 bases and J dropped 9 bases, with 15 bases sitting between them. CDR3 in DNA: TGTGCCAGCAGAAAGGGGACGGCGGCTTCACCCCTCCACTTT. Protein: CASRKGTAASPLHF.

This clonotype appeared a few times. The CDR3 sequence is CASSEALKGGHGYTF. The CDR3 DNA reads as TGTGCCAGCAGTGAAGCGCTTAAGGGCGGCCATGGCTACACCTTC. V and J are TRBV2 and TRBJ1-2; D gene unclear. Germline V CDR1 and CDR2: SNHLY, FYNNEI. V lost 0 bases, J lost 6 bases, and 14 bases lay in between. This CDR3 spans 15 amino acids.